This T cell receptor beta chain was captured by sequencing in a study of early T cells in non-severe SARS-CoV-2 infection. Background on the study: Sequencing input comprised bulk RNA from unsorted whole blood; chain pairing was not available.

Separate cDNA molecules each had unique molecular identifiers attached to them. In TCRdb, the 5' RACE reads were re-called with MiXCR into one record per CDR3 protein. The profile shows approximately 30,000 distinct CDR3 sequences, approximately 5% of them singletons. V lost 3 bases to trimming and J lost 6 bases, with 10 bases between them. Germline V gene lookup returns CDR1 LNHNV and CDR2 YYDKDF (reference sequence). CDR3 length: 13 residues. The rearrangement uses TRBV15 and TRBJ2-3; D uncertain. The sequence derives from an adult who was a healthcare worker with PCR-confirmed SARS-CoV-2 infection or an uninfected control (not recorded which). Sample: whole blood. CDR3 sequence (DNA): TGTGCCACCAGCAGGTTTAGGTGGGATACGCAGTATTTT. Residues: CATSRFRWDTQYF.